This T cell receptor beta chain was identified in a study of shared clonotypes between healthy human individuals. Study overall: The people who gave samples were two women and a few men aged 18 to 49.

Study conclusions and caveats: Tissues were not sampled, only blood, and their repertoires likely differ. Clonotype sharing among donors likely depends on sequencing depth.

As concerns this clone: The antigen remains undetermined.

The V and J ends lost 1 base and 2 bases respectively, with 9 bases between them. CDR3 size: 14 residues. Germline assignment: CDR1 SGHNT and CDR2 YYREEE (reference sequence). TCRdb's copy holds only in-frame clones and misses some; the assay was immunoSEQ multiplex PCR. The sample has around 500,000 clones; over 65% are singletons. Sequencing was done on a sample of PBMCs. The origin of this receptor is a woman between 35 and 50 years old in good health. Some clones in this sample may be carry-over from other donors' samples. The rearrangement links TRBV5-4 to TRBJ2-5; D unresolved. The CDR3 DNA reads TGTGCCAGCAGCTTGTCGGGCATACAAGAGACCCAGTACTTC. It yields the protein CASSLSGIQETQYF.